The rows below give T cell receptor beta chains drawn from one sample of a study of regulatory T cells in long-lasting Graves disease. TCRdb analysed the multiplex PCR reads with MiXCR anew, one entry per CDR3 protein. The sample has some 330,000 distinct CDR3 sequences; roughly 12% are singletons. The sample was also reused in another study, on T cells in Graves' hyperthyroidism and ophthalmopathy.

Sequenced here: peripheral blood mononuclear cells (PBMCs), sampled at new diagnosis, from a patient treated with antithyroid drugs. Every receptor here comes from a woman younger than 30 with Graves disease. Both conserved end residues are part of each CDR3. A D gene is named only where the DNA matches it firmly. Size tells how often a clone was seen (once, few, many) or the class of an expanded clone, and some rows leave it out.

d_call j_call clone_size v_call cdr3_length cdr3_nt cdr3_aa
NA TRBJ1-2 few TRBV2 13 TGTGCCAGCAGATTGGGACGGATCTATGGCTACACCTTC CASRLGRIYGYTF
NA TRBJ1-1 NA TRBV29-1 11 TGCAGCGTTCTAGACAATATTGAAGCTTTCTTT CSVLDNIEAFF
TRBD2 TRBJ2-1 NA TRBV29-1 15 TGCAGCGCCGGGACTAGCGGGTTCTCCTACAATGAGCAGTTCTTC CSAGTSGFSYNEQFF
TRBD2 TRBJ2-4 many TRBV7-2 17 TGTGCCAGCAGCTTAGATGCGGGGGGGCGAAGCAAAAACATTCAGTACTTC CASSLDAGGRSKNIQYF
NA TRBJ2-5 many TRBV18 14 TGTGCCAGCTCACCGACCTCGAACGTAGAGACCCAGTACTTC CASSPTSNVETQYF
NA TRBJ2-3 NA TRBV4-1 15 TGCGCCAGCAGCGGGCGGGACGCGAGCACAGATACGCAGTATTTT CASSGRDASTDTQYF
TRBD2 TRBJ2-3 NA TRBV19 15 TGTGCCGGTAGGGCTGGGGGGGTTAGGATGGATACGCAGTATTTT CAGRAGGVRMDTQYF
TRBD2 TRBJ2-1 many TRBV11-1 16 TGTGCCAGCAGACCGAGACTAGCGGAACTTTACAATGAGCAGTTCTTC CASRPRLAELYNEQFF
TRBD2 TRBJ2-7 NA TRBV6-4 15 TGTGCCAGCAGACGTCACGGACTAGCCCCCTACGAGCAGTACTTC CASRRHGLAPYEQYF
NA TRBJ2-1 few TRBV6-2/TRBV6-3 16 TGTGCCAGCAGTAAACCCACTCGGGCGGGGTACAATGAGCAGTTCTTC CASSKPTRAGYNEQFF
NA TRBJ1-1 many TRBV9 16 TGTGCCAGCAGCGTAGACCCAACAGGACTGAACACTGAAGCTTTCTTT CASSVDPTGLNTEAFF
NA TRBJ1-5 many TRBV28 18 TGTGCCAGCAGTTTCCCACCCCGGGGAAGGGCACTCAATCAGCCCCAGCATTTT CASSFPPRGRALNQPQHF
NA TRBJ1-2 few TRBV29-1 9 TGCAGCGTTGAAAGTGGCTACACCTTC CSVESGYTF
TRBD1 TRBJ2-3 NA TRBV7-3 16 TGTGCCAGCAGCTTATACCCGGGACAGGTCCCAGATACGCAGTATTTT CASSLYPGQVPDTQYF
NA TRBJ1-1 NA TRBV13 15 TGTGCCAGCAGCTTATACCTTTTAGACGACACTGAAGCTTTCTTT CASSLYLLDDTEAFF
NA TRBJ2-5 many TRBV5-5 14 TGTACCAGCAGGTCGAGGGGGAGTGGGGAGACCCAGTACTTC CTSRSRGSGETQYF
TRBD2 TRBJ2-7 many TRBV7-8 17 TGTGCCAGCAGCCTCGGACTAGCGGCATATCTGCCCTACGAGCAGTACTTC CASSLGLAAYLPYEQYF
NA TRBJ2-2 few TRBV11-3 15 TGTGCCAGCAGCTTAGGGGGCGCGGGCGGCGGGGAGCTGTTTTTT CASSLGGAGGGELFF
TRBD1 TRBJ1-5 many TRBV20-1 15 TGCAGTGCCCTGACCGGGACAGCGCATAATCAGCCCCAGCATTTT CSALTGTAHNQPQHF
NA TRBJ1-3 many TRBV5-1 17 TGCGCCAGCAACCTGACCCCGGGACACAACTCTGGAAACACCATATATTTT CASNLTPGHNSGNTIYF
NA TRBJ1-4 many TRBV2 13 TGTGCCAGCAGTGAATCGGATATTCGAAAACTGTTTTTT CASSESDIRKLFF
NA TRBJ2-5 many TRBV7-9 14 TGTGCCAGCAGCTTTCTCAGGGATCAAGAGACCCAGTACTTC CASSFLRDQETQYF
NA TRBJ1-1 NA TRBV18 13 TGTGCCAGCTCACCACGGGCAAACACTGAAGCTTTCTTT CASSPRANTEAFF
TRBD1 TRBJ1-4 many TRBV30 15 TGTGCCTGGAGTCCTCGGAGAGGGGGCTCGGAAAAACTGTTTTTT CAWSPRRGGSEKLFF
NA TRBJ1-1 many TRBV12-3/TRBV12-4 11 TGTGCCAGCAGCCCCCAGGGAACTACTTTCTTT CASSPQGTTFF
TRBD2 TRBJ2-3 many TRBV28 15 TGTGCCAGCACATTACAGGGACTAGCAACAGATACGCAGTATTTT CASTLQGLATDTQYF
NA TRBJ1-2 many TRBV12-3/TRBV12-4 17 TGTGCCAGCAGTTCCTCCTTCGACCTTTTGACGGGGGATGGCTACACCTTC CASSSSFDLLTGDGYTF
NA TRBJ2-7 many TRBV10-3 13 TGTGCCATCAGTGAGTATGAGCGGGACGAGCAGTACTTC CAISEYERDEQYF
TRBD1 TRBJ1-5 many TRBV4-1 14 TGCGCCAGCAGCCGGGACAGACAAAATCAGCCCCAGCATTTT CASSRDRQNQPQHF
NA TRBJ2-7 few TRBV28 12 TGTGCCAGCAGGGAGCGGGCGGGTGAGCAGTACTTC CASRERAGEQYF
NA TRBJ2-5 many TRBV19 13 TGTGCCAGTAGTAGGACAGTACAAGAGACCCAGTACTTC CASSRTVQETQYF
TRBD2 TRBJ2-1 few TRBV9 16 TGTGCCAGCAGCGTAGAGGCGGGAGGATCCTACAATGAGCAGTTCTTC CASSVEAGGSYNEQFF
TRBD2 TRBJ2-1 many TRBV4-1 16 TGCGCCAGCAGCCAAAGAACCGGGAGGGCCGACAATGAGCAGTTCTTC CASSQRTGRADNEQFF
TRBD1 TRBJ1-6 many TRBV28 17 TGTGCCAGCAAGGACAGGCGATTGTCTTCCTATAATTCACCCCTCCACTTT CASKDRRLSSYNSPLHF
NA TRBJ1-2 few TRBV4-1 14 TGCGCCAGCAGCCAAGATGAGGGGAGGGATGGCTACACCTTC CASSQDEGRDGYTF
NA TRBJ1-3 many TRBV28 14 TGTGCCAGCAGTGCTCCGGGGTCTGGAAACACCATATATTTT CASSAPGSGNTIYF
TRBD1 TRBJ1-5 many TRBV20-1 22 TGCAGTGCCAAAAGGACAGGGACAGCCGAACGCCCTTCGGTTTGGCGGAATCAGCCCCAGCATTTT CSAKRTGTAERPSVWRNQPQHF
NA TRBJ2-7 NA TRBV10-1 11 TGCGCCAGCAGTGATGGAGGCGAGCAGTACTTC CASSDGGEQYF
NA TRBJ2-4 NA TRBV7-9 15 TGTGCCAGCAGCTCCTGGGGGGACCTCGGGAACATTCAGTACTTC CASSSWGDLGNIQYF
NA TRBJ1-2 many TRBV2 15 TGTGCCAGCAGGGAAGTACAGCTTGTCAACTATGGCTACACCTTC CASREVQLVNYGYTF
NA TRBJ1-4 many TRBV10-3 12 TGTGCCATCAGTGAGCCGAATGAAAAACTGTTTTTT CAISEPNEKLFF
NA TRBJ1-2 many TRBV10-3 15 TGTGCCATCAGTGAGTCGTTCGAGGTGTACTATGGCTACACCTTC CAISESFEVYYGYTF
NA TRBJ1-2 few TRBV5-1 13 TGCGCCAGCAGCTTGATCCCTATCTATGGCTACACCTTC CASSLIPIYGYTF